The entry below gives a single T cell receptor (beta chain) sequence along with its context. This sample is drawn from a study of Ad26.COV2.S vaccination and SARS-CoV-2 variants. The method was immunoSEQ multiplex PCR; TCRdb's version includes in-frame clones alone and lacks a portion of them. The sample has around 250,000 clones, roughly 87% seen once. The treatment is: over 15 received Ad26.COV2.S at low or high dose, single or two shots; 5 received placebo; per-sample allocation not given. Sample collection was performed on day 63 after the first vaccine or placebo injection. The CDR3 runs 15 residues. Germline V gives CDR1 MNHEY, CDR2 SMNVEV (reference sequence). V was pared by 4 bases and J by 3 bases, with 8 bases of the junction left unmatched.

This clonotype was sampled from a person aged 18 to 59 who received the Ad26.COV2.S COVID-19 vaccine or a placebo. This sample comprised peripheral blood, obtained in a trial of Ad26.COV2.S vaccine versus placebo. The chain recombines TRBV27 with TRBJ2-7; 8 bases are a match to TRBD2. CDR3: CASSYLGGANYEQYF. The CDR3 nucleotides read TGTGCCAGCAGTTACCTCGGGGGGGCTAACTACGAGCAGTACTTC.